This T cell receptor (beta chain) was sequenced during a study of T-cell memory formation after mild COVID-19. Regarding the study as a whole: CD4+ contracting clones were mainly CM and EM; CD8+ ones, EMRA.

This clonotype was counted only a few times. The antigen remains unidentified. A single record per CDR3 protein comes from TCRdb applying MiXCR to the 5' RACE reads. The sample contains approximately 210,000 distinct CDR3 sequences, about 17% of which appear only once. Material for sequencing was PBMCs or a T cell subset sorted from them (not recorded which). The receptor's source is an adult woman who had mild COVID-19 (a few samples of this study predate the infection). Cell type and time point are not known.

The CDR3 protein is CASSLELRETQYF. The CDR3 DNA sequence: TGTGCCAGCAGCTTAGAACTCCGGGAGACCCAGTACTTC. The gene calls are TRBV7-2 and TRBJ2-5; D remains unclear. The CDR3 sequence is 13 residues long. CDR1 is SGHTA and CDR2 is FQGNSA in the germline V gene. Deletions cut 1 base from V and 5 bases from J, with 8 bases between.